The sequence of this T cell receptor (beta chain) was determined in a study of blood T cell repertoires in COVID-19. The CDR3 runs 14 residues. V shed 2 bases and J shed 5 bases, with 11 bases lying between them. The germline V gene encodes CDR1 KGHDR and CDR2 SFDVKD. Repertoires were generated with immunoSEQ multiplex PCR, while TCRdb's copy carries only in-frame clones and drops some. The table includes about 88,000 clones, around 85% detected once. The specimen sequenced was peripheral blood. This sequence was found in a woman in her 70s with acute or convalescent COVID-19. The chain employs TRBV24-1 and TRBJ2-5; unclear D gene. CDR3 coding DNA: TGTGCCACCAGTGATTCCCTCGCGATGGAGACCCAGTACTTC. It is translated as CATSDSLAMETQYF.